Only a few counts were recorded for the clone carrying this TCR beta chain. Its matching antigen is unknown. CDR3 size: 13 residues. The V and J ends lost 6 bases and 3 bases respectively, with 14 bases between them. Per the germline V gene, CDR1 is DFQATT and CDR2 is SNEGSKA (reference sequence). The data belong to a study of response to subunit inactivated influenza vaccine. Study findings and constraints: With each seasonal influenza vaccination, the authors suggested, few new T cells are recruited.

TCRdb ran MiXCR on the RT-PCR reads and lists one entry per CDR3 protein. This sample has fewer than 700,000 distinct CDR3 sequences, with roughly 13% found just once. This TCR derives from a man between 45 and 60 years old who received an inactivated influenza vaccine. V gene TRBV20-1 combines with J gene TRBJ1-2, with a possible D match to TRBD1 (6 bases). The material sequenced was PBMCs from blood, taken more than 35 days after vaccination. The CDR3 region is CSAQAGDDYGYTF. The CDR3 bases are TGCAGTGCCCAAGCAGGGGACGACTATGGCTACACCTTC.